What follows is one TCR beta chain and its context. Time point given: after dendritic cell vaccination, including at tumor progression/relapse. The source of the sample is a study of glioma-infiltrating T cells after dendritic cell vaccination. Sequencing used immunoSEQ multiplex PCR; TCRdb keeps in-frame clones, though not all of them. The sample lists tens of thousands of clones, 85% occurring once. The clonotype comes from a human donor with glioblastoma. The starting material was blood, obtained after dendritic cell vaccination.

The CDR3 protein is CASRTGEDEQYF. In DNA form, the CDR3 reads TGTGCCAGCAGGACAGGGGAAGACGAGCAGTACTTC. The genes are TRBV6-1 and TRBJ2-7, with TRBD1 identical over 8 bases. With 6 bases clipped from V and 5 bases from J, the junction kept 3 bases outside the gene matches. The CDR3 is 12 amino acids. Germline-derived CDR1 and CDR2 are MNHNS and SASEGT.